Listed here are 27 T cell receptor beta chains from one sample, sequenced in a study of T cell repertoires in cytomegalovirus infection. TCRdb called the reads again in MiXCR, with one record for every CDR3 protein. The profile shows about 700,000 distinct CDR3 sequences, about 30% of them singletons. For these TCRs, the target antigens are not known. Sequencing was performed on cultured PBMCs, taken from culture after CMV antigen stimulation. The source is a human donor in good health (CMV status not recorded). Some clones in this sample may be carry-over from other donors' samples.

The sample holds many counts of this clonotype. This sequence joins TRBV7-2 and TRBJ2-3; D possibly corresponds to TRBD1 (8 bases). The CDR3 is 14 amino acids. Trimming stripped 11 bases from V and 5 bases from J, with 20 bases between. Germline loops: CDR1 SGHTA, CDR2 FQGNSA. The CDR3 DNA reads TGTGCCGGGGGGGGCAGGGGGCGGGGAGATACGCAGTATTTT. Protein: CAGGGRGRGDTQYF.

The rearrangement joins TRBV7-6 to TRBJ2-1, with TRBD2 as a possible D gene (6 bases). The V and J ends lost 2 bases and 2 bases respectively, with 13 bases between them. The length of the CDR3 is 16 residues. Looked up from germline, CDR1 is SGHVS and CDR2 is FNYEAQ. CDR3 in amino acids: CASSLSGLGPYNEQFF. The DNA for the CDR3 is TGTGCCAGCAGCTTAAGCGGGCTAGGGCCCTACAATGAGCAGTTCTTC.

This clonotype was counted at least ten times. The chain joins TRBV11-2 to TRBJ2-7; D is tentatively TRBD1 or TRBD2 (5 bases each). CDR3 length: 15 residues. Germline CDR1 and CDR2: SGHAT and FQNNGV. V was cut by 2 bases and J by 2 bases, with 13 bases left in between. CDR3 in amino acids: CASSLFGGYAYEQYF. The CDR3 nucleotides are TGTGCCAGCAGCTTATTTGGGGGATACGCCTACGAGCAGTACTTC.

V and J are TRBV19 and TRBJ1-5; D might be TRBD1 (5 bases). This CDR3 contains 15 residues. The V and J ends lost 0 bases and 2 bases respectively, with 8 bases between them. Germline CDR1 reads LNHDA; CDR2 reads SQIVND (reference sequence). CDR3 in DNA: TGTGCCAGTAGTATAGACGGAGGGGGCAATCAGCCCCAGCATTTT. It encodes CASSIDGGGNQPQHF.

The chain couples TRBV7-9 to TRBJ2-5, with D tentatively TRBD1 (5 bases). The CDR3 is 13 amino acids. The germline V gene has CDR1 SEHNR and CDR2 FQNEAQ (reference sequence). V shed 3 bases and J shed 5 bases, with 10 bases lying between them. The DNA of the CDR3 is TGTGCCAGCAGCTTGCAGGGATATGAGACCCAGTACTTC. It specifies CASSLQGYETQYF. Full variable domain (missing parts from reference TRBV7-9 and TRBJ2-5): DTGVSQNPRHKITKRGQNVTFRCDPISEHNRLYWYRQTLGQGPEFLTYFQNEAQLEKSRLLSDRFSAERPKGSFSTLEIQRTEQGDSAMYLCASSLQGYETQYFGPGTRLLVL.

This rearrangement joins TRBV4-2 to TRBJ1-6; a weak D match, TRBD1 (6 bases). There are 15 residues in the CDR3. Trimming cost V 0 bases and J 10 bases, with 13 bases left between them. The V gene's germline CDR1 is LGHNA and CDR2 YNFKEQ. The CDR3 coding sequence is TGTGCCAGCAGCCAAGAAGTAGGGGGGAGGTCACCCCTCCACTTT. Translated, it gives CASSQEVGGRSPLHF.

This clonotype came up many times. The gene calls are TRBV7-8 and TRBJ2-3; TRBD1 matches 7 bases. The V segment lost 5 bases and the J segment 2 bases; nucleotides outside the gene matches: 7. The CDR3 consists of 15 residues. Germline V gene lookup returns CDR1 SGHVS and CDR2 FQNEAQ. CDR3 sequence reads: CASSIGEGATDTQYF. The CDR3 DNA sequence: TGTGCCAGCAGCATTGGAGAGGGGGCCACAGATACGCAGTATTTT.

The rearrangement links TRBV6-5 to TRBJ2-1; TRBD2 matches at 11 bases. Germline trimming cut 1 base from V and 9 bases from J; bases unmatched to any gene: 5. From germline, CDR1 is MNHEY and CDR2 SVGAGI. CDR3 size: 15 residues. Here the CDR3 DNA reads TGTGCCAGCAGTTACTTCACTAGCGGGAGTAGTGAGCAGTTCTTC. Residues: CASSYFTSGSSEQFF.

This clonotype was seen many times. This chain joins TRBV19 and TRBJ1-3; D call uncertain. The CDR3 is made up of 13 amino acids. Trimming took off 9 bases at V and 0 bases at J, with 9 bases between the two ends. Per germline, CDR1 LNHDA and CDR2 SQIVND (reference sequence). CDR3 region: CASRLSSGNTIYF. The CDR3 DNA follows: TGTGCCAGCAGATTGAGCTCTGGAAACACCATATATTTT.

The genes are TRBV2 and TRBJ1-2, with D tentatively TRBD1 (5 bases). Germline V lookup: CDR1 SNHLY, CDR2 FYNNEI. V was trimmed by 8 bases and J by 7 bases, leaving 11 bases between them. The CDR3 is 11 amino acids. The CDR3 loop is CASRLGAGYTF. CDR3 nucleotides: TGTGCCAGCCGCCTAGGGGCTGGCTACACCTTC.

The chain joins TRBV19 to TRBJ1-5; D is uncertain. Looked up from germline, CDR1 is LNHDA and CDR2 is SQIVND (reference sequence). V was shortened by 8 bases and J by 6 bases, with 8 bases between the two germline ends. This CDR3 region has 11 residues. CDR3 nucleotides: TGTGCCAGTGGTCCGGGTCAGCCCCAGCATTTT. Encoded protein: CASGPGQPQHF.

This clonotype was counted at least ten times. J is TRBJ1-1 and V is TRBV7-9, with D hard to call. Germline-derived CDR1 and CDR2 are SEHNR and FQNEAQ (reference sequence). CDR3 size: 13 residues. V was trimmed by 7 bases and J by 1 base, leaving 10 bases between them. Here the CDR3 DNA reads TGTGCCAGCATACGGGGTGGGAACACTGAAGCTTTCTTT. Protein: CASIRGGNTEAFF. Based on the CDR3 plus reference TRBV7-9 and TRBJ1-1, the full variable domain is DTGVSQNPRHKITKRGQNVTFRCDPISEHNRLYWYRQTLGQGPEFLTYFQNEAQLEKSRLLSDRFSAERPKGSFSTLEIQRTEQGDSAMYLCASIRGGNTEAFFGQGTRLTVV.

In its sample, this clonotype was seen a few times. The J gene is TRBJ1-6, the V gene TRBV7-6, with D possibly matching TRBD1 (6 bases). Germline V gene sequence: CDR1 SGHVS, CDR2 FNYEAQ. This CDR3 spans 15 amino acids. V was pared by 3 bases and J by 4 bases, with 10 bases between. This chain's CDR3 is CASSLRTEYNSPLHF. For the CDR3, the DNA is TGTGCCAGCAGCTTGCGGACAGAATATAATTCACCCCTCCACTTT.

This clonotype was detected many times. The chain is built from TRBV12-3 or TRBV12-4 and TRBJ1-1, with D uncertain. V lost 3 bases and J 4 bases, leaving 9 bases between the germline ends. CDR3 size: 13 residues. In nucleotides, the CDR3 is TGTGCCAGCAGTTTTTCGGGGAGCACTGAAGCTTTCTTT. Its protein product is CASSFSGSTEAFF.

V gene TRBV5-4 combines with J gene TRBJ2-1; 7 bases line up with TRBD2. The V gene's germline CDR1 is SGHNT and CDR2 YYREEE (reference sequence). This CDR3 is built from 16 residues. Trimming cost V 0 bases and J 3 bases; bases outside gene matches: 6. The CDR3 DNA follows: TGTGCCAGCAGCTTGGTTAGCGGCGGGAGCTACAATGAGCAGTTCTTC. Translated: CASSLVSGGSYNEQFF.

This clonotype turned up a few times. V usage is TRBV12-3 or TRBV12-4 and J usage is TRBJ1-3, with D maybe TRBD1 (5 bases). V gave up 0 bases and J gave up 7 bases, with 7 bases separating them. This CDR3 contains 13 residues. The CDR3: CASSLARQNTIYF. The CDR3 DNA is TGTGCCAGCAGTTTAGCGAGACAGAACACCATATATTTT.

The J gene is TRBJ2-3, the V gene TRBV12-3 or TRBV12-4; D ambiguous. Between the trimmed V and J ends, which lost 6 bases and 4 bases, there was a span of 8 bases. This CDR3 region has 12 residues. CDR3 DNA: TGTGCCAGCAGCAACCCCTCAGATACGCAGTATTTT. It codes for CASSNPSDTQYF.

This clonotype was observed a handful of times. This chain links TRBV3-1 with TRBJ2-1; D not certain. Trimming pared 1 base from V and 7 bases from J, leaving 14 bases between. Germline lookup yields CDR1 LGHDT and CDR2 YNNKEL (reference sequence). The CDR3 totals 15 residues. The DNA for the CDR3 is TGTGCCAGCAGCCAAGGACGAGGCTCACGTAATGAGCAGTTCTTC. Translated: CASSQGRGSRNEQFF.

The CDR3 region is CASSTDRGNIQYF. As DNA, the CDR3 is TGCGCCAGCAGTACAGACAGGGGAAACATTCAGTACTTC. The rearrangement joins TRBV10-2 to TRBJ2-4; 8 bases align to TRBD1. V shed 5 bases, J shed 6 bases, and the junction held 3 bases outside the gene matches. Germline V gene data show CDR1 as WSHSY and CDR2 as SAAADI. The CDR3 is 13 residues long.

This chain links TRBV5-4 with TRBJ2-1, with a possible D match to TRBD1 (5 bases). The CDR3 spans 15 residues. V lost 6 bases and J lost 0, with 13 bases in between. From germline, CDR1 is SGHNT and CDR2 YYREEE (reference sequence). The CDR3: CASTQGVASYNEQFF. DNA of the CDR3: TGTGCCAGCACGCAGGGTGTAGCCTCCTACAATGAGCAGTTCTTC.

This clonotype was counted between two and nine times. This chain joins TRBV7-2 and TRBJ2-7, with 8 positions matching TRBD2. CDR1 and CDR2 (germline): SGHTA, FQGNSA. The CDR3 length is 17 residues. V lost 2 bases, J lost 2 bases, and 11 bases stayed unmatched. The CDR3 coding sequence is TGTGCCAGCAGCTTAACGGGGGGGACTATCACCACCTACGAGCAGTACTTC. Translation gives CASSLTGGTITTYEQYF.

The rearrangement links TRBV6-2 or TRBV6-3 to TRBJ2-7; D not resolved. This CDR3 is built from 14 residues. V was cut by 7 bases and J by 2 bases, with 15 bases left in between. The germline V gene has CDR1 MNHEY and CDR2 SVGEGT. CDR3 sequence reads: CASKRPFATYEQYF. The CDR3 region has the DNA TGTGCCAGCAAAAGACCGTTCGCAACCTACGAGCAGTACTTC.

The CDR3 DNA reads as TGTGCCAGCAGCCCCGTCCCCATACAAGAGACCCAGTACTTC. It yields the protein CASSPVPIQETQYF. V and J are TRBV7-8 and TRBJ2-5, with D uncertain. The CDR3 extends over 14 amino acids. Germline CDR1 reads SGHVS; CDR2 reads FQNEAQ. V shed 5 bases and J shed 2 bases, with 12 bases lying between them.

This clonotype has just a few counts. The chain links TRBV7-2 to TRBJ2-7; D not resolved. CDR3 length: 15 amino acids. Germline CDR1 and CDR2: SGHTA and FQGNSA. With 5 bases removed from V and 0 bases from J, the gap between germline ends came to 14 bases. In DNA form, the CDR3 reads TGTGCCAGCAGCGGCGGCGCCGCTTACTCCTACGAGCAGTACTTC. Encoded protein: CASSGGAAYSYEQYF. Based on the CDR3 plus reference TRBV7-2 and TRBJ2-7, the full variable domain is GAGVSQSPSNKVTEKGKDVELRCDPISGHTALYWYRQSLGQGLEFLIYFQGNSAPDKSGLPSDRFSAERTGGSVSTLTIQRTQQEDSAVYLCASSGGAAYSYEQYFGPGTRLTVT.

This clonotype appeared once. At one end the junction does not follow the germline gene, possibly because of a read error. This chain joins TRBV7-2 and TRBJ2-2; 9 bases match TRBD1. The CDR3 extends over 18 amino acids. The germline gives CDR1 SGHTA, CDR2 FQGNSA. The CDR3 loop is CASSFLPRRDRATVELFF. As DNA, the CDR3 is TGTGCCAGCAGCTTTTTACCCCGGCGGGACAGGGCCACCGTGGAGCTGTTTTTT.

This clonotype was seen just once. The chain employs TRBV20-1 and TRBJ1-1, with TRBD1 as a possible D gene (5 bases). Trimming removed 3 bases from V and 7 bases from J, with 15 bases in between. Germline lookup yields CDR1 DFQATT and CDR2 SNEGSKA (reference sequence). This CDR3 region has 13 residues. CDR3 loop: CSASQGLEFEAFF. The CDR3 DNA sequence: TGCAGTGCTAGCCAGGGACTCGAGTTTGAAGCTTTCTTT.

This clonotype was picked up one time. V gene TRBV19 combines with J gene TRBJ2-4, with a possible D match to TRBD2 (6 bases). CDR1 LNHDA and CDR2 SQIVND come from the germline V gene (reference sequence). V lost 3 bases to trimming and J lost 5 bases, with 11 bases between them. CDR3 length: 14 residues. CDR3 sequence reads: CASSIYSGQNIQYF. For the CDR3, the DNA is TGTGCCAGTAGTATTTATAGCGGTCAAAACATTCAGTACTTC. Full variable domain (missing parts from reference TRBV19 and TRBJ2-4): DGGITQSPKYLFRKEGQNVTLSCEQNLNHDAMYWYRQDPGQGLRLIYYSQIVNDFQKGDIAEGYSVSREKKESFPLTVTSAQKNPTAFYLCASSIYSGQNIQYFGAGTRLSVL.